These 12 T cell receptor beta chains originate from one sample sequenced in a study of shared clonotypes between healthy human individuals. Some clones are missing from TCRdb's copy, which holds only in-frame ones; the method was immunoSEQ multiplex PCR. The sample includes almost 700,000 clones, about 91% of them seen just once. Positive CCR7 selection of CD45RO-negative cells yielded the naive CD8 cells, and terminally differentiated effector memory CD45RA+ cells were excluded. Sequencing was done on a sample of naive CD8+ T cells sorted from blood. These receptors all come from a man under 40 in good health.

V and J are TRBV30 and TRBJ1-3; a weak D match, TRBD1 (6 bases). Deletions cut 6 bases from V and 0 bases from J, with 9 bases between. Per germline, CDR1 GTSNPN and CDR2 SVGIG (reference sequence). The CDR3 loop spans 13 amino acids. The CDR3 bases are TGTGCCTGCAAGGACAGCTCTGGAAACACCATATATTTT. It encodes CACKDSSGNTIYF.

This clone was counted a single time. The V and J genes are TRBV23-1 and TRBJ2-3, with D perhaps matching TRBD2 (6 bases). TRBV23-1 is an open reading frame, and its role is uncertain. This CDR3 spans 12 amino acids. V was trimmed by 6 bases and J by 5 bases, leaving 9 bases between them. The CDR3 here is CASRGEVDTQYF. The CDR3 DNA is TGCGCCAGCAGAGGGGAGGTAGATACGCAGTATTTT.

This clone was seen once. This sequence joins TRBV7-8 and TRBJ1-1, with D maybe TRBD1 (5 bases). Trimming took off 0 bases at V and 4 bases at J, with 12 bases between the two ends. Germline-derived CDR1 and CDR2 are SGHVS and FQNEAQ. The CDR3 is made up of 15 amino acids. The CDR3 sequence is CASSLAHLGVTEAFF. CDR3 nucleotide sequence: TGTGCCAGCAGCTTAGCGCACCTGGGGGTCACTGAAGCTTTCTTT. Based on the CDR3 plus reference TRBV7-8 and TRBJ1-1, the full variable domain is GAGVSQSPRYKVAKRGQDVALRCDPISGHVSLFWYQQALGQGPEFLTYFQNEAQLDKSGLPSDRFFAERPEGSVSTLKIQRTQQEDSAVYLCASSLAHLGVTEAFFGQGTRLTVV.

The rearrangement uses TRBV18 and TRBJ2-7; TRBD1 or TRBD2 may be the D gene (6 bases each). Per the germline V gene, CDR1 is KGHSH and CDR2 is LQKENI. The CDR3 is 16 amino acids. The V end lost 6 bases, the J end lost 0 bases, and 18 bases lay between the germline ends. The CDR3, as DNA: TGTGCCAGCTCGGGGGGCCAGGGAGCTCCCTCCTACGAGCAGTACTTC. It encodes CASSGGQGAPSYEQYF.

This rearrangement joins TRBV5-1 to TRBJ1-2; 9 bases align to TRBD1. Germline V lookup: CDR1 SGHRS, CDR2 YFSETQ. After removal of 3 bases from V and 6 bases from J, the junction contained 12 bases not matched to a gene. This CDR3 contains 16 residues. As DNA, the CDR3 is TGCGCCAGCAGCTCGGATCCGGGACAGGGACAGGATGGCTACACCTTC. This codes for CASSSDPGQGQDGYTF.

V is TRBV7-2 and J is TRBJ2-3; TRBD2 aligns across 11 bases. This CDR3 contains 18 residues. Germline-derived CDR1 and CDR2 are SGHTA and FQGNSA. With V trimmed by 8 bases and J by 4 bases, 17 bases remained unmatched. The CDR3 DNA sequence: TGTGCCAGCGGACCCAAACTACTAGCGGGAGAAGCACCAGATACGCAGTATTTT. Translation gives CASGPKLLAGEAPDTQYF.

V gene TRBV6-5 combines with J gene TRBJ2-1; D ambiguous. With 5 bases removed from V and 7 bases from J, the gap between germline ends came to 15 bases. The germline V gene has CDR1 MNHEY and CDR2 SVGAGI. The CDR3 loop spans 14 amino acids. The CDR3 nucleotides are TGTGCCAGCAGTCCGGCCAGGCTGGGGAATGAGCAGTTCTTC. Encoded protein: CASSPARLGNEQFF.

The V and J genes are TRBV27 and TRBJ2-1, with 10 bases lining up with TRBD2. CDR3 length equals 15 residues. Germline CDR1 and CDR2: MNHEY and SMNVEV (reference sequence). V lost 0 bases and J lost 10; bases outside the gene matches: 6. CDR3 sequence: CASSLSSGRAREQFF. In DNA form, the CDR3 reads TGTGCCAGCAGTTTATCCAGCGGGAGGGCCCGGGAGCAGTTCTTC.

The chain is built from TRBV4-3 and TRBJ1-4, with D hard to call. Germline lookup yields CDR1 LGHNA and CDR2 YSLEER. The CDR3 is 15 amino acids. The V end lost 4 bases, the J end lost 6 bases, and 15 bases lay between the germline ends. CDR3 nucleotides: TGCGCCAGCAGCCCGTTTCTGGCAGCCGATGAAAAACTGTTTTTT. It is translated as CASSPFLAADEKLFF.

This clone came up once. J is TRBJ2-1 and V is TRBV18; TRBD2 matches at 11 bases. This CDR3 comprises 18 residues. Germline CDR1 reads KGHSH; CDR2 reads LQKENI. V shed 0 bases and J 2 bases; nucleotides not matched to a gene: 6. The CDR3 DNA sequence: TGTGCCAGCTCACCACCCTTGACTAGCGGGGATACCTACAATGAGCAGTTCTTC. This sequence encodes CASSPPLTSGDTYNEQFF.

J is TRBJ2-1 and V is TRBV29-1; 9 nucleotides align to TRBD2. Looked up from germline, CDR1 is SQVTM and CDR2 is ANQGSEA. V gave up 2 bases and J gave up 8 bases; unmatched junction bases: 10. CDR3 length: 15 residues. The CDR3 reads CSVENGASGKYEQFF. CDR3 sequence (DNA): TGCAGCGTTGAAAATGGGGCTAGCGGGAAATATGAGCAGTTCTTC.

This clone was counted a single time. This chain links TRBV19 with TRBJ2-2, with TRBD2 matching 7 bases. The germline CDR1 and CDR2 sequences are LNHDA and SQIVND (reference sequence). The J segment lost 1 base and the V segment lost 11 bases, leaving 13 bases of the junction unmatched. This CDR3 spans 16 amino acids. The CDR3 sequence: CASMPGGNWNTGELFF. The CDR3 DNA reads TGTGCCTCAATGCCGGGGGGAAACTGGAACACCGGGGAGCTGTTTTTT. Variable domain in full (rest from reference TRBV19 and TRBJ2-2): DGGITQSPKYLFRKEGQNVTLSCEQNLNHDAMYWYRQDPGQGLRLIYYSQIVNDFQKGDIAEGYSVSREKKESFPLTVTSAQKNPTAFYLCASMPGGNWNTGELFFGEGSRLTVL.